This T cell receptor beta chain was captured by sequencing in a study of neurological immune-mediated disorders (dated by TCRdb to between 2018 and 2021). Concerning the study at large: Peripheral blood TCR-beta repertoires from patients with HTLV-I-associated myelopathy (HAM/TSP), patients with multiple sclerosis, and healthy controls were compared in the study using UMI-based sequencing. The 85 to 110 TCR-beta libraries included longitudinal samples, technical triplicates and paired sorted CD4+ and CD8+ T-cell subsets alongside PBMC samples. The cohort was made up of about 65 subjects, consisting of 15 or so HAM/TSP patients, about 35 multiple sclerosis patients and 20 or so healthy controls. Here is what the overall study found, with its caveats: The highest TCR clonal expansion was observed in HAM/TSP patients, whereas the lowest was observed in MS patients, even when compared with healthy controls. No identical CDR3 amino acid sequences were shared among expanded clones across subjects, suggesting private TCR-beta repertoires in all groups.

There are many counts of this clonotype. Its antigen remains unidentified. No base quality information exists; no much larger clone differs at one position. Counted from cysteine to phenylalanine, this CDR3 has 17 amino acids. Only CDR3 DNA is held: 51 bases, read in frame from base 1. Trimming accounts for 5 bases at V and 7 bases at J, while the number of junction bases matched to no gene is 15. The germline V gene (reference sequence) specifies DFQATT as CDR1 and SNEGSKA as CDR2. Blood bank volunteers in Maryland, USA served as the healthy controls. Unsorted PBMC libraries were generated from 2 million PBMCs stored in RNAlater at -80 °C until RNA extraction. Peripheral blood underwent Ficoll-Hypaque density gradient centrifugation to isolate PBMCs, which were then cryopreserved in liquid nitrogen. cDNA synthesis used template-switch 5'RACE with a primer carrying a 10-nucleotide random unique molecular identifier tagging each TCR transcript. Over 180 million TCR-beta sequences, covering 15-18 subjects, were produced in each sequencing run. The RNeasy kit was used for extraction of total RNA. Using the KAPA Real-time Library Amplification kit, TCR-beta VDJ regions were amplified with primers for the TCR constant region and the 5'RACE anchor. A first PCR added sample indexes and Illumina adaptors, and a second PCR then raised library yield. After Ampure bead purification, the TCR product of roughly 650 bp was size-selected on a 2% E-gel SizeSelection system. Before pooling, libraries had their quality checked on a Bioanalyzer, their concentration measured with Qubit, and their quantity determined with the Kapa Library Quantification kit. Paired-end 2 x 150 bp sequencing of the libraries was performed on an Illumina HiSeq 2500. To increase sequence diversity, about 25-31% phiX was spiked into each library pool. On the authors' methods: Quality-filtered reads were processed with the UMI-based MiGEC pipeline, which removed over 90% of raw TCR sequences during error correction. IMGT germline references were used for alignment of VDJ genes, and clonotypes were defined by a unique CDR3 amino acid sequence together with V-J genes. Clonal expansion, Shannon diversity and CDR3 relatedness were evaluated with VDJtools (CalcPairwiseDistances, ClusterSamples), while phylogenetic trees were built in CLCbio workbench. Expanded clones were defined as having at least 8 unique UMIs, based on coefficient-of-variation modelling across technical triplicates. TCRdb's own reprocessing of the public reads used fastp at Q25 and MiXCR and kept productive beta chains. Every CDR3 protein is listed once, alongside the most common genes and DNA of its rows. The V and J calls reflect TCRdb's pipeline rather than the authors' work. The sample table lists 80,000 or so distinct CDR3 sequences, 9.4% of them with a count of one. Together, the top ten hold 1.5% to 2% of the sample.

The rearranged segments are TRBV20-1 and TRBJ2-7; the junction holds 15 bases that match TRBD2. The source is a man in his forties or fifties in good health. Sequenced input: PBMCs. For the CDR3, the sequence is CSAWTSGRAFPSGEQYF. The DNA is TGCAGTGCTTGGACTAGCGGGAGGGCCTTTCCGTCGGGGGAGCAGTACTTC.